A selection of T cell receptor beta chains follows, all from one sample in a study of blood T cells in healthy people across ages. MiXCR was run by TCRdb on the 5' RACE reads, yielding one entry per CDR3 protein. The sample records 800,000 or so distinct CDR3 sequences, around a quarter being singletons. This sample also appeared in a second study, on T cells of mothers and their children.

Sequencing was performed on blood. The source is a boy between 10 and 17 years old in good health. The CDR3 runs from the conserved cysteine through the conserved F or W. Fields, in order: J gene, V gene, clone size, D gene, CDR3 DNA, CDR3 protein. A D gene is named only where the DNA matches it firmly. Size is stated for part of the rows, as once, few or many counts, or as a class when the clone is expanded.

j_call: TRBJ2-2
v_call: TRBV4-3
clone_size: -
d_call: -
cdr3_nt: TGCGCCAGCAGCCAAGATTGGAGGGAAAGCACCGGGGAGCTGTTTTTT
cdr3_aa: CASSQDWRESTGELFF

j_call: TRBJ1-1
v_call: TRBV6-5
clone_size: -
d_call: -
cdr3_nt: TGTGCCAGCAGTTACTCGGTGGGGGCGGGCACTGAAGCTTTCTTT
cdr3_aa: CASSYSVGAGTEAFF

j_call: TRBJ2-7
v_call: TRBV9
clone_size: -
d_call: -
cdr3_nt: TGTGCCAGCAGCGTTGGGGGAGGGGGACTACCTTACTACGAGCAGTACTTC
cdr3_aa: CASSVGGGGLPYYEQYF

j_call: TRBJ1-6
v_call: TRBV6-1
clone_size: few
d_call: -
cdr3_nt: TGTGCCAGCAGTGCGACAGTCCTTGGGAGCTCTAATTCACCCCTCCACTTT
cdr3_aa: CASSATVLGSSNSPLHF

j_call: TRBJ2-2
v_call: TRBV7-9
clone_size: -
d_call: -
cdr3_nt: TGTGCCAGCAGCTTAGTACAGGGCAATGGCGGGGAGCTGTTTTTT
cdr3_aa: CASSLVQGNGGELFF

j_call: TRBJ2-7
v_call: TRBV18
clone_size: -
d_call: -
cdr3_nt: TGTGCCAGCTCACCACAGACAGACTACGAGCAGTACTTC
cdr3_aa: CASSPQTDYEQYF

j_call: TRBJ2-2
v_call: TRBV12-3/TRBV12-4
clone_size: few
d_call: -
cdr3_nt: TGTGCCAGCAGTTCCACGGGGTGGCCCGGGGAGCTGTTTTTT
cdr3_aa: CASSSTGWPGELFF

j_call: TRBJ1-2
v_call: TRBV7-8
clone_size: few
d_call: -
cdr3_nt: TGTGCCAGCAGCTCAACCCGGACGGTCTATGCCACACTTGGCTACACCTTC
cdr3_aa: CASSSTRTVYATLGYTF

j_call: TRBJ1-1
v_call: TRBV7-2
clone_size: many
d_call: -
cdr3_nt: TGCGCCAGCAGAACAGGGTTGAACACTGAAGCTTTCTTT
cdr3_aa: CASRTGLNTEAFF

j_call: TRBJ1-4
v_call: TRBV6-5
clone_size: -
d_call: -
cdr3_nt: TGTGCCAGCAGCCCCCGGGGGGGATCCAAACTGTTTTTT
cdr3_aa: CASSPRGGSKLFF

j_call: TRBJ2-5
v_call: TRBV7-2
clone_size: -
d_call: -
cdr3_nt: TGTGCCAGCAGGCCAGACCGCCCCTTGGAGACCCAGTACTTC
cdr3_aa: CASRPDRPLETQYF

j_call: TRBJ2-7
v_call: TRBV2
clone_size: -
d_call: -
cdr3_nt: TGTGCCAGCAGTAACTCCAGGGACGAGCAGTACTTC
cdr3_aa: CASSNSRDEQYF

j_call: TRBJ2-3
v_call: TRBV24-1
clone_size: few
d_call: TRBD1
cdr3_nt: TGTGCCACCAGTGATCCTGACAGGGCGGCAGATACGCAGTATTTT
cdr3_aa: CATSDPDRAADTQYF

j_call: TRBJ2-5
v_call: TRBV29-1
clone_size: many
d_call: -
cdr3_nt: TGCAGCGCCGGAACGGGGAACGTCGGAGAGACCCAGTACTTC
cdr3_aa: CSAGTGNVGETQYF

j_call: TRBJ2-4
v_call: TRBV28
clone_size: few
d_call: -
cdr3_nt: TGTGCCAGCAGTTCTCGTCCCCAGAGGTCTGGTACGGCCAAAAACATTCAGTACTTC
cdr3_aa: CASSSRPQRSGTAKNIQYF

j_call: TRBJ2-7
v_call: TRBV6-6
clone_size: -
d_call: -
cdr3_nt: TGTGCCAGCAGTTACCGGCAGTTAACCTACGAGCAGTACTTC
cdr3_aa: CASSYRQLTYEQYF

j_call: TRBJ1-4
v_call: TRBV7-2
clone_size: -
d_call: -
cdr3_nt: TGTGCCAGCAGCTTAAGAACATGGGAAAAACTGTTTTTT
cdr3_aa: CASSLRTWEKLFF

j_call: TRBJ2-5
v_call: TRBV20-1
clone_size: -
d_call: -
cdr3_nt: TGCAGTGCTAGAGATCCGTGGGGGAGACGTGGGGCGGAGACCCAGTACTTC
cdr3_aa: CSARDPWGRRGAETQYF

j_call: TRBJ2-5
v_call: TRBV20-1
clone_size: few
d_call: -
cdr3_nt: TGCAGTGCTAGACTGGCCGGACTACTCCAAGAGACCCTGTACTTC
cdr3_aa: CSARLAGLLQETLYF

j_call: TRBJ1-2
v_call: TRBV29-1
clone_size: -
d_call: TRBD1
cdr3_nt: TGCAGCGTTGAAGTAACAGGGGGTGGCTACACCTTC
cdr3_aa: CSVEVTGGGYTF

j_call: TRBJ2-6
v_call: TRBV9
clone_size: -
d_call: -
cdr3_nt: TGTGCCAGCAGCGTAGTCGGGGCAGCTAGCTCTGGGGCCAACGTCCTGACTTTC
cdr3_aa: CASSVVGAASSGANVLTF

j_call: TRBJ2-1
v_call: TRBV29-1
clone_size: few
d_call: -
cdr3_nt: TGCAGCGTTGCGGAGGGGCTAGCAGGCTACAATGAGCAGTTCTTC
cdr3_aa: CSVAEGLAGYNEQFF

j_call: TRBJ2-3
v_call: TRBV5-8
clone_size: -
d_call: TRBD1
cdr3_nt: TGTGCCAGCAGCTTACTAACGGGACAGGGGTCAGATACGCAGTATTTT
cdr3_aa: CASSLLTGQGSDTQYF

j_call: TRBJ2-5
v_call: TRBV28
clone_size: -
d_call: TRBD2
cdr3_nt: TGTGCCAGCAGTACCCCTTCTAGCGGGAGGGACCAAGAGACCCAGTACTTC
cdr3_aa: CASSTPSSGRDQETQYF

j_call: TRBJ2-7
v_call: TRBV20-1
clone_size: few
d_call: -
cdr3_nt: TGCAGTGCTAGATTGCCTGGCGGCAGGTTCTACGAGCAGTACTTC
cdr3_aa: CSARLPGGRFYEQYF

j_call: TRBJ1-4
v_call: TRBV15
clone_size: few
d_call: TRBD1
cdr3_nt: TGTGCCACCAGCAAAGGCGGGACAGTGAATGAAAAACTGTTTTTT
cdr3_aa: CATSKGGTVNEKLFF

j_call: TRBJ2-7
v_call: TRBV29-1
clone_size: few
d_call: TRBD2
cdr3_nt: TGCAGCGTTGGGGGGGGAGGATCCTACGAGCAGTACTTC
cdr3_aa: CSVGGGGSYEQYF

j_call: TRBJ2-7
v_call: TRBV29-1
clone_size: -
d_call: TRBD1
cdr3_nt: TGCAGCGTGTCGGGACAGGGTTCCTACGAGCAGTACTTC
cdr3_aa: CSVSGQGSYEQYF

j_call: TRBJ2-5
v_call: TRBV28
clone_size: -
d_call: -
cdr3_nt: TGTGCCAGCAGTCCATCAGCCGGACAAGAGACCCAGTACTTC
cdr3_aa: CASSPSAGQETQYF

j_call: TRBJ2-3
v_call: TRBV13
clone_size: -
d_call: TRBD1
cdr3_nt: TGTGCCAGCAGCTTAACAGGGGTTGACACAGATACGCAGTATTTT
cdr3_aa: CASSLTGVDTDTQYF

j_call: TRBJ2-2
v_call: TRBV12-3/TRBV12-4
clone_size: -
d_call: TRBD1
cdr3_nt: TGTGCCAGCAGTCCACGACAGGGGAGGAACACCGGGGAGCTGTTTTTT
cdr3_aa: CASSPRQGRNTGELFF

j_call: TRBJ2-3
v_call: TRBV7-9
clone_size: -
d_call: -
cdr3_nt: TGTGCCAGCAGCCCCCCCAAGGACGAGGATACGCAGTATTTT
cdr3_aa: CASSPPKDEDTQYF

j_call: TRBJ2-7
v_call: TRBV2
clone_size: few
d_call: TRBD2
cdr3_nt: TGTGCCAGCAGTGAAGGACTAGCACCCTACGAGCAGTACTTC
cdr3_aa: CASSEGLAPYEQYF

j_call: TRBJ2-1
v_call: TRBV11-1
clone_size: -
d_call: -
cdr3_nt: TGTGCCAGCAGCTTAGGGTCCAGCGCAGGCAGCGAGCAGTTCTTC
cdr3_aa: CASSLGSSAGSEQFF

j_call: TRBJ2-7
v_call: TRBV28
clone_size: -
d_call: -
cdr3_nt: TGTGCCAGCAGTTTAAGCGGGACAGCCCGAAACGGCGAGCAGTACTTC
cdr3_aa: CASSLSGTARNGEQYF